This T cell receptor (beta chain) was recovered during a study of brain metastases from non-small cell lung cancer. Study conclusions and caveats: In around 66% of brain metastases, T-cell clones were expanded compared with matched primary tumors. Metastases had sparse T cells but largely shared repertoires with primaries. Compared with primary tumors, brain metastases showed less T-cell infiltration.

This clone was counted only a few times. Its specificity is not known. The V gene lost 6 bases and the J gene lost 0 bases, with 18 bases spanning the gap. This CDR3 is built from 15 residues. Per the germline V gene, CDR1 is SQVTM and CDR2 is ANQGSEA. Libraries were prepared by immunoSEQ multiplex PCR; TCRdb keeps only in-frame clonotypes and omits some of them. The top ten hold roughly 3.3% of the sample, which has fewer than 4,500 clones, 90% seen once. Sequences were obtained from primary lung tumor tissue. The chain employs TRBV29-1 and TRBJ2-7; D gene unclear. The sequence was collected from a donor aged 40 or older with non-small cell lung cancer. CDR3 protein: CSVVFPTSSSYEQYF. CDR3 nucleotides: TGCAGCGTCGTTTTCCCAACCTCAAGCTCCTACGAGCAGTACTTC.